This record covers a single TCR beta chain. The method was immunoSEQ multiplex PCR; TCRdb's version includes in-frame clones alone and lacks a portion of them. In the table there are roughly 250,000 clones, 80% to 85% of which are singletons. The data derive from a study of blood T cell repertoires in COVID-19. The sample consisted of peripheral blood. The receptor was derived from an older person with COVID-19, enrolled during active disease.

CDR3 coding DNA: TGTGCCAGCAGCGTCCCGGGACAGGGGGTCTACGAGCAGTACTTC. As protein: CASSVPGQGVYEQYF. The chain carries TRBV5-4 and TRBJ2-7; TRBD1 aligns across 11 bases. V was pared by 4 bases and J by 3 bases, with 6 bases of the junction left unmatched. The CDR3 consists of 15 residues. Germline V gene lookup returns CDR1 SGHNT and CDR2 YYREEE (reference sequence). Full variable domain (rest looked up from reference TRBV5-4 and TRBJ2-7): ETGVTQSPTHLIKTRGQQVTLRCSSQSGHNTVSWYQQALGQGPQFIFQYYREEENGRGNFPPRFSGLQFPNYSSELNVNALELDDSALYLCASSVPGQGVYEQYFGPGTRLTVT.